Listed here are 19 T cell receptor beta chains from one sample, sequenced in a study of naive and memory T cell subsets. Two oligonucleotides, mixed equimolar, formed the beta constant-region primer covering TRBC1 and TRBC2. Nested alpha and beta constant-region primers with the SP2 primer drove four PCR rounds on ligated cDNA. MiXCR, run by TCRdb on the UMI-ligation and nested PCR reads, gives a single entry per CDR3 protein. The sample has about 82,000 distinct CDR3 sequences, about 9.9% seen once. The material sequenced was naive CD8+ T cells from blood. Every receptor here comes from a human donor in good health.

The V and J genes are TRBV30 and TRBJ1-6; D unclear. The CDR3 length is 13 residues. Trimming took 0 bases from V and 7 from J, leaving 7 bases between them. Looked up from germline, CDR1 is GTSNPN and CDR2 is SVGIG (reference sequence). CDR3 sequence reads: CAWSVIGNSPLHF. The CDR3 DNA reads as TGTGCCTGGAGTGTAATAGGGAATTCACCCCTCCACTTT.

This clonotype has a count of ten or more. The chain carries TRBV15 and TRBJ2-3; possible D gene TRBD1, 6 bases. Trimming shortened V by 0 bases and J by 3 bases, and 10 bases separated the two germline ends. CDR1 LNHNV and CDR2 YYDKDF come from the germline V gene (reference sequence). This CDR3 comprises 15 residues. CDR3 loop: CATSRDRGSTDTQYF. For the CDR3, the DNA is TGTGCCACCAGCAGAGACAGGGGCTCGACAGATACGCAGTATTTT.

This clonotype occurred a few times. The rearrangement joins TRBV4-1 to TRBJ2-7; unclear D gene. Germline-derived CDR1 and CDR2 are MGHRA and YSYEKL. This CDR3 is built from 13 residues. V gave up 3 bases and J gave up 3 bases, with 9 bases separating them. CDR3 protein: CASSQKVGYEQYF. CDR3 coding DNA: TGCGCCAGCAGCCAGAAGGTTGGCTACGAGCAGTACTTC.

This clonotype showed up many times. V and J are TRBV5-4 and TRBJ2-7, with TRBD2 matching over 7 bases. This CDR3 comprises 14 residues. CDR1 is SGHNT, CDR2 YYREEE, per germline (reference sequence). The V gene end was trimmed by 3 bases and the J gene end by 2 bases; junction bases not matched to a gene: 5. In DNA form, the CDR3 reads TGTGCCAGCAGCTCATGGGGAGGGGCCTACGAGCAGTACTTC. The encoded protein is CASSSWGGAYEQYF.

Many counts were recorded for this clonotype. The genes are TRBV28 and TRBJ1-5; TRBD1 matches 9 bases. CDR1 is MDHEN, CDR2 SYDVKM, per germline. V lost 5 bases and J lost 4; bases outside the gene matches: 0. This CDR3 has 13 residues. The DNA for the CDR3 is TGTGCCAGCAGTGGACAGGGGAATCAGCCCCAGCATTTT. Amino acids: CASSGQGNQPQHF.

This clonotype was found many times. The chain is built from TRBV11-2 and TRBJ2-5; D perhaps matches TRBD2 (6 bases). Germline V gene data show CDR1 as SGHAT and CDR2 as FQNNGV. Trimming pared 7 bases from V and 5 bases from J, leaving 14 bases between. The CDR3 contains 13 residues. CDR3 nucleotides: TGTGCCAGCACCTCCGGGGGACGGGAGACCCAGTACTTC. Amino acid sequence: CASTSGGRETQYF.

This clonotype occurred many times. The chain links TRBV9 to TRBJ2-1; D call uncertain. This CDR3 contains 12 residues. CDR1 is SGDLS, CDR2 YYNGEE, per germline. The V gene lost 0 bases and the J gene lost 7 bases, with 5 bases spanning the gap. CDR3 residues: CASSVGVNEQFF. CDR3 in DNA: TGTGCCAGCAGCGTAGGAGTGAATGAGCAGTTCTTC. Full variable domain (outside the CDR3, taken from reference TRBV9 and TRBJ2-1): DSGVTQTPKHLITATGQRVTLRCSPRSGDLSVYWYQQSLDQGLQFLIQYYNGEERAKGNILERFSAQQFPDLHSELNLSSLELGDSALYFCASSVGVNEQFFGPGTRLTVL.

This clonotype has a count of ten or more. The rearrangement uses TRBV27 and TRBJ2-2; 10 positions match TRBD2. The V gene end was trimmed by 5 bases and the J gene end by 1 base; junction bases not matched to a gene: 13. Germline-derived CDR1 and CDR2 are MNHEY and SMNVEV (reference sequence). The CDR3 sequence is 19 residues long. The CDR3 loop is CASSISWLAGERNTGELFF. The CDR3 nucleotides read TGTGCCAGCAGTATCTCTTGGCTAGCGGGAGAGAGGAACACCGGGGAGCTGTTTTTT.

The rearrangement joins TRBV7-9 to TRBJ2-3; D may be TRBD1 or TRBD2 (5 bases each). The V gene's germline CDR1 is SEHNR and CDR2 FQNEAQ (reference sequence). The CDR3 totals 15 residues. The germline V and J ends were trimmed by 5 bases and 3 bases, with 15 bases remaining between them. The CDR3 protein is CASSEIRGGTDTQYF. The CDR3 DNA is TGTGCCAGCAGCGAGATCCGGGGCGGGACAGATACGCAGTATTTT.

The J gene is TRBJ2-5, the V gene TRBV28; 9 bases fit TRBD1. Germline V CDR1 and CDR2: MDHEN, SYDVKM. V shed 5 bases and J 2 bases; nucleotides not matched to a gene: 12. CDR3 size: 17 residues. Here the CDR3 reads CASSPHSGTGPQETQYF. In nucleotides, the CDR3 is TGTGCCAGCAGTCCCCACTCGGGGACAGGGCCTCAAGAGACCCAGTACTTC.

This clonotype was recorded a few times. This chain connects TRBV20-1 to TRBJ2-7, with TRBD2 identical over 7 bases. The germline CDR1 and CDR2 sequences are DFQATT and SNEGSKA (reference sequence). Losses at the gene ends were 3 bases for V and 0 bases for J; bases not matched to a gene: 11. The CDR3 has 16 residues. The CDR3 DNA reads as TGCAGTGCTAGGGGGGGGGGGACCCAGAGCTCCTACGAGCAGTACTTC. Its translation: CSARGGGTQSSYEQYF.

At least ten counts were recorded for this clonotype. This chain connects TRBV7-9 to TRBJ1-2; possible D gene TRBD1, 5 bases. The germline V and J ends were trimmed by 4 bases and 8 bases, with 23 bases remaining between them. The CDR3 totals 16 residues. Germline V gives CDR1 SEHNR, CDR2 FQNEAQ (reference sequence). CDR3 DNA sequence: TGTGCCAGCAGCTCCCAAGTGGCAGGGCGCGTTGCAGGCTACACCTTC. Its translation: CASSSQVAGRVAGYTF.

The rearrangement uses TRBV9 and TRBJ2-1, with no clear D. This CDR3 comprises 13 residues. With 0 bases removed from V and 12 bases from J, the gap between germline ends came to 13 bases. Germline V gene sequence: CDR1 SGDLS, CDR2 YYNGEE. In DNA, the CDR3 is TGTGCCAGCAGCGTAGATGGTTCGTGGCGGCAGTTCTTC. Protein sequence: CASSVDGSWRQFF.

This clonotype was counted only a few times. This chain connects TRBV12-3 or TRBV12-4 to TRBJ2-1; D gene uncertain. V was trimmed by 7 bases and J by 8 bases, leaving 18 bases between them. CDR3 length: 14 amino acids. CDR3 region: CASNLPSRYDEQFF. Written as DNA, the CDR3 is TGTGCCAGCAACCTCCCCTCACGGTACGATGAGCAGTTCTTC.

This clonotype was recorded a few times. The CDR3 region is CATRSLPGGWLYEQYF. The CDR3 DNA is TGTGCCACCCGTTCTCTCCCGGGGGGGTGGCTCTACGAGCAGTACTTC. This rearrangement joins TRBV28 to TRBJ2-7; 8 nucleotides line up with TRBD2. This CDR3 has 16 amino acids. Unmatched junction bases numbered 17, after V lost 10 bases and J lost 3 bases. Germline CDR1 is MDHEN and CDR2 is SYDVKM.

The V and J genes are TRBV27 and TRBJ1-5; D gene uncertain. The CDR3 consists of 16 residues. Germline CDR1 is MNHEY and CDR2 is SMNVEV (reference sequence). V dropped 5 bases and J dropped 0 bases, with 14 bases sitting between them. CDR3 nucleotide sequence: TGTGCCAGCAGTCCCTCGGCTGGAGATAGCAATCAGCCCCAGCATTTT. Protein: CASSPSAGDSNQPQHF.

This clonotype was found once. The genes are TRBV28 and TRBJ1-3; no reliable D call. This CDR3 comprises 14 residues. The germline CDR1 and CDR2 sequences are MDHEN and SYDVKM. The ends were cut back, 1 base at V and 1 base at J, with 5 bases in the middle. The CDR3 DNA reads TGTGCCAGCAGTTTATCAGGTTCTGGAAACACCATATATTTT. Translating gives CASSLSGSGNTIYF.

This clonotype was counted ten times or more. V is TRBV28 and J is TRBJ2-5; D is undetermined. The CDR3 length is 13 residues. Trimming left V 3 bases short and J 4 bases short, with 9 bases between. CDR1 and CDR2 (germline): MDHEN, SYDVKM. The CDR3: CASSFSGSETQYF. The DNA for the CDR3 is TGTGCCAGCAGTTTTTCGGGTTCAGAGACCCAGTACTTC.

In this sample, this clonotype turned up many times. The gene calls are TRBV20-1 and TRBJ2-1, with D maybe TRBD1 (5 bases). CDR1 and CDR2 (germline): DFQATT, SNEGSKA (reference sequence). CDR3 length: 13 amino acids. Trimming pared 2 bases from V and 3 bases from J, leaving 8 bases between. CDR3 sequence: CSARQDNYNEQFF. CDR3 coding DNA: TGCAGTGCTAGACAGGACAACTACAATGAGCAGTTCTTC.